The 5 T cell receptor beta chains reported below all come from one sample, sequenced in a study of beta chain features in type 1 diabetes. These receptors have no known antigen. What was sequenced were expressed TCRB transcripts, since all of the isolated RNA had been reverse transcribed. Sequenced by immunoSEQ multiplex PCR; TCRdb stores in-frame clones only, minus some. In the table there are 95,000 to 150,000 clones, around a sixth of which are singletons. Notes on the study in general: Shorter TCRB CDR3s, moderately but significantly so, were found in Type 1 diabetes patients in all four CD4+ subsets.

Sequencing was done on a sample of central memory CD4+ T cells from blood. The source of these receptors is a man between 18 and 29 years old with type 1 diabetes.

This sequence joins TRBV4-1 and TRBJ1-5, with a tentative D call TRBD1 (5 bases). Trimming removed 0 bases at V and 4 bases at J, with 10 bases between. The CDR3 has 15 amino acids. CDR1 and CDR2 from the germline V gene are MGHRA and YSYEKL. The CDR3 DNA follows: TGCGCCAGCAGCCAAGATCACGACAGTAATCAGCCCCAGCATTTT. Residues: CASSQDHDSNQPQHF.

The gene calls are TRBV6-5 and TRBJ2-3; D gene ambiguous. With 7 bases removed from V and 5 bases from J, the gap between germline ends came to 10 bases. The germline V gene encodes CDR1 MNHEY and CDR2 SVGAGI. The CDR3 covers 12 residues. The CDR3 protein is CASKSSQDTQYF. The CDR3 DNA reads as TGTGCCAGCAAAAGCTCGCAAGATACGCAGTATTTT.

This clone came up a few times. V is TRBV28 and J is TRBJ2-7, with TRBD2 matching over 11 bases. J was trimmed by 3 bases and V by 10 bases; bases with no gene match: 2. Germline-derived CDR1 and CDR2 are MDHEN and SYDVKM. CDR3 length: 12 amino acids. The CDR3 bases are TGTGCCATTCTAGCGGGGGGCTACGAGCAGTACTTC. It yields the protein CAILAGGYEQYF.

This clone was counted ten times or more. The chain joins TRBV29-1 to TRBJ2-3, with TRBD1 matching over 9 bases. Germline lookup yields CDR1 SQVTM and CDR2 ANQGSEA. The CDR3 is 15 residues long. V shed 2 bases and J 1 base; nucleotides not matched to a gene: 4. CDR3 bases: TGCAGCGTTGAACCCAGGACAGGGGGCACAGATACGCAGTATTTT. Its translation: CSVEPRTGGTDTQYF.

This clone was detected a few times. This chain uses TRBV10-2 with TRBJ1-1; no clear D. This CDR3 contains 12 residues. Per the germline V gene, CDR1 is WSHSY and CDR2 is SAAADI. Trimming left V 7 bases short and J 1 base short, with 7 bases between. This CDR3 reads CASTPRNTEAFF. CDR3 DNA sequence: TGCGCCAGCACTCCGAGGAACACTGAAGCTTTCTTT.